Listed below are T cell receptor beta chains from one sample, sequenced in a study of T cell responses to AZD1222 COVID-19 vaccine. Using immunoSEQ multiplex PCR, the repertoire was profiled, and TCRdb retains in-frame clones only, with some absent. This sample carries under 50,000 clones, 75% to 90% of them seen once, and the ten largest clones take approximately 5%. The sequencing here drew on peripheral blood, taken 28 days after the second AZD1222 dose. The receptor set was obtained from an adult who received the AZD1222 COVID-19 vaccine. Both conserved end residues are part of each CDR3. D genes are given only for firm matches. Expanded clones get a size class; other rows say once, few or many, or leave the size out.

abundance: once; d_gene: TRBD1; j_gene: TRBJ2-7; v_gene: TRBV7-2; CDR3aa: CASSKGQSYEQYF; CDR3nt: TGTGCCAGCAGCAAGGGACAGTCCTACGAGCAGTACTTC
abundance: .; d_gene: TRBD2; j_gene: TRBJ2-1; v_gene: TRBV3-1/TRBV3-2; CDR3aa: CASSPLTTSAVQFF; CDR3nt: TGTGCCAGCAGCCCTCTTACGACTAGCGCGGTGCAGTTCTTC
abundance: .; d_gene: .; j_gene: TRBJ1-2; v_gene: TRBV7-2; CDR3aa: CASSFWVGNYGYTF; CDR3nt: TGTGCCAGCAGCTTTTGGGTGGGGAACTATGGCTACACCTTC
abundance: .; d_gene: .; j_gene: TRBJ1-1; v_gene: TRBV4-2; CDR3aa: CASSQDIGAEAFF; CDR3nt: TGTGCCAGCAGCCAAGATATCGGTGCTGAAGCTTTCTTT
abundance: .; d_gene: .; j_gene: TRBJ1-4; v_gene: TRBV4-1; CDR3aa: CASSQVLPTNEKLFF; CDR3nt: TGCGCCAGCAGCCAAGTATTACCAACTAATGAAAAACTGTTTTTT
abundance: .; d_gene: TRBD1; j_gene: TRBJ1-2; v_gene: TRBV27; CDR3aa: CASSPRDRGRGGYTF; CDR3nt: TGTGCCAGCAGCCCCCGGGACAGGGGGCGCGGGGGCTACACCTTC
abundance: .; d_gene: .; j_gene: TRBJ2-5; v_gene: TRBV2; CDR3aa: CASSEDDFQETQYF; CDR3nt: TGTGCCAGCAGTGAAGACGACTTCCAAGAGACCCAGTACTTC
abundance: .; d_gene: .; j_gene: TRBJ1-3; v_gene: TRBV19; CDR3aa: CASSITRDTIYF; CDR3nt: TGTGCCAGTAGTATAACAAGGGACACCATATATTTT
abundance: .; d_gene: TRBD2; j_gene: TRBJ2-3; v_gene: TRBV19; CDR3aa: CASSKRRLAGNTDTQYF; CDR3nt: TGTGCCAGTAGTAAAAGACGACTAGCGGGGAACACAGATACGCAGTATTTT
abundance: .; d_gene: .; j_gene: TRBJ2-7; v_gene: TRBV6-5; CDR3aa: CATRTGVAYEQYF; CDR3nt: TGTGCCACCAGGACGGGGGTCGCCTACGAGCAGTACTTC
abundance: .; d_gene: .; j_gene: TRBJ1-1; v_gene: TRBV19; CDR3aa: CASSIEVGYKTEAFF; CDR3nt: TGTGCCAGTAGTATAGAAGTAGGGTATAAGACTGAAGCTTTCTTT
abundance: .; d_gene: .; j_gene: TRBJ2-7; v_gene: TRBV7-9; CDR3aa: CASSPRGGGEEQYF; CDR3nt: TGTGCCAGCAGCCCCCGGGGTGGCGGGGAAGAGCAGTACTTC
abundance: .; d_gene: TRBD1; j_gene: TRBJ2-2; v_gene: TRBV2; CDR3aa: CASRGTEGTGELFF; CDR3nt: TGTGCCAGCAGGGGGACAGAGGGTACCGGGGAGCTGTTTTTT
abundance: .; d_gene: TRBD1; j_gene: TRBJ1-1; v_gene: TRBV19; CDR3aa: CASSIRDRATEAFF; CDR3nt: TGTGCCAGTAGTATTCGGGACAGGGCCACTGAAGCTTTCTTT
abundance: .; d_gene: TRBD2; j_gene: TRBJ2-3; v_gene: TRBV5-4; CDR3aa: CASSVERLAGGPFSTDTQYF; CDR3nt: TGTGCCAGCAGCGTAGAAAGACTAGCGGGGGGTCCCTTTAGCACAGATACGCAGTATTTT
abundance: .; d_gene: .; j_gene: TRBJ2-1; v_gene: TRBV10-3; CDR3aa: CAISEPSSYNEQFF; CDR3nt: TGTGCCATCAGTGAGCCAAGCTCCTACAATGAGCAGTTCTTC
abundance: .; d_gene: TRBD1; j_gene: TRBJ2-2; v_gene: TRBV12-5; CDR3aa: CASGRQGPYTGELFF; CDR3nt: TGTGCTAGTGGAAGACAGGGTCCCTACACCGGGGAGCTGTTTTTT
abundance: .; d_gene: TRBD2; j_gene: TRBJ2-1; v_gene: TRBV19; CDR3aa: CASSAPGLVYNEQFF; CDR3nt: TGTGCCAGTAGTGCCCCGGGACTAGTTTACAATGAGCAGTTCTTC
abundance: .; d_gene: .; j_gene: TRBJ2-7; v_gene: TRBV6-5; CDR3aa: CASSSKTISYEQYF; CDR3nt: TGTGCCAGCAGTAGTAAGACGATCTCCTACGAGCAGTACTTC
abundance: .; d_gene: .; j_gene: TRBJ2-1; v_gene: TRBV29-1; CDR3aa: CSVGGNNEQFF; CDR3nt: TGCAGCGTTGGGGGAAACAATGAGCAGTTCTTC
abundance: .; d_gene: TRBD1; j_gene: TRBJ2-5; v_gene: TRBV18; CDR3aa: CASSGTGTAQETQYF; CDR3nt: TGTGCCAGCTCAGGTACCGGGACAGCCCAAGAGACCCAGTACTTC
abundance: .; d_gene: .; j_gene: TRBJ2-7; v_gene: TRBV4-1; CDR3aa: CASSQGGRGSSYEQYF; CDR3nt: TGCGCCAGCAGCCAAGGAGGCCGGGGGAGCTCCTACGAGCAGTACTTC
abundance: .; d_gene: TRBD1; j_gene: TRBJ1-5; v_gene: TRBV10-3; CDR3aa: CAISPGQGEGQPQHF; CDR3nt: TGTGCCATCAGTCCGGGACAGGGGGAAGGTCAGCCCCAGCATTTT
abundance: .; d_gene: .; j_gene: TRBJ2-1; v_gene: TRBV6-1; CDR3aa: CASSDRGDSPVSTEQFF; CDR3nt: TGTGCCAGCAGTGATCGAGGGGACTCCCCGGTTAGTACTGAGCAGTTCTTC